What follows describes a single TCR beta chain. The antigen is undetermined. Germline V lookup: CDR1 SQVTM, CDR2 ANQGSEA. V was cut by 2 bases and J by 2 bases, with 15 bases left in between. CDR3 size: 15 residues. Subjects with ophthalmopathy showed a Clinical Activity Score no lower than 3, a NOSPECS grade no lower than 4, and a duration shorter than 3 months. For the diagnoses, clinical symptoms, serum thyroxine and TRAb, thyroid ultrasound and orbital computed tomography were used. PBMCs stemmed from approximately 10 ml fresh peripheral blood. This sample was taken from a study of T cells in Graves' hyperthyroidism and ophthalmopathy. Study results and limitations: Peripheral blood also featured most of the thyroid clonotypes expanded above 0.001.

RNA transcripts were the template for amplifying TCR beta CDR3 regions. Using the HTBI primer set, a first-round RT-PCR was run on the TCR CDR3. Each CDR3 protein gets one entry after TCRdb re-called the multiplex PCR reads with MiXCR. The sample lists some 650,000 distinct CDR3 sequences, about 16% occurring once. The receptor comes from a woman in her 40s with Graves' ophthalmopathy. The J gene is TRBJ1-1, the V gene TRBV29-1; weak D call: TRBD1 (5 bases). Sequencing was carried out using blood. The CDR3 coding sequence is TGCAGCGTTGAAAGGTGGGGCAGTCTCAACACTGAAGCTTTCTTT. Its translation: CSVERWGSLNTEAFF.